Listed below are T cell receptor beta chains from one sample, sequenced in a study of blood T cell repertoires in COVID-19. The repertoire was sequenced with immunoSEQ multiplex PCR; TCRdb's copy has only in-frame clones and lacks some. The sample yields some 110,000 clones, 84% seen once. Material for sequencing was PBMCs or T cells enriched from blood (not recorded which). All receptors come from a young woman who had recovered from COVID-19. Each CDR3 is given with its conserved first and last residue. A D gene is named only where the DNA matches it firmly. Not every row has a clone size; where given, it reads once, few, many or a size class.

TRBV18,TRBD1,TRBJ1-2,NA,CASSSKTGLNYGYTF,TGTGCCAGCTCATCAAAGACAGGGTTAAACTATGGCTACACCTTC
TRBV6-5,TRBD2,TRBJ2-1,NA,CASSHPWGGEQFF,TGTGCCAGCAGTCACCCCTGGGGGGGAGAGCAGTTCTTC
TRBV12-5,NA,TRBJ1-2,NA,CASGHRDYGYTF,TGTGCTAGTGGGCACCGGGATTATGGCTACACCTTC
TRBV7-6,TRBD1,TRBJ1-6,NA,CASSAVRGAGSPLHF,TGTGCCAGCAGCGCAGTCAGGGGGGCTGGGTCACCCCTCCACTTT
TRBV9,NA,TRBJ2-2,NA,CASSLVQRVDTGELFF,TGTGCCAGCAGCCTCGTCCAGCGGGTCGACACCGGGGAGCTGTTTTTT
TRBV5-4,TRBD2,TRBJ2-7,once,CASSLAGVAGTGEQYF,TGTGCCAGCAGCTTGGCCGGCGTAGCGGGAACGGGGGAGCAGTACTTC
TRBV6-5,NA,TRBJ2-1,NA,CASSYSDSYNEQFF,TGTGCCAGCAGTTACTCAGACAGCTACAATGAGCAGTTCTTC
TRBV5-1,TRBD1,TRBJ2-3,NA,CASSRDRGISTDTQYF,TGCGCCAGCAGCAGGGACAGGGGCATAAGCACAGATACGCAGTATTTT
TRBV6-2/TRBV6-3,NA,TRBJ1-2,NA,CASSYSARGYGYTF,TGTGCCAGCAGTTACTCGGCCCGGGGCTATGGCTACACCTTC
TRBV6-5,NA,TRBJ2-7,NA,CASSPSGPEQYF,TGTGCCAGCAGTCCGTCGGGTCCCGAGCAGTACTTC
TRBV10-3,TRBD2,TRBJ2-5,once,CAISDPGLAAQGQETQYF,TGTGCCATCAGTGACCCCGGACTAGCGGCCCAGGGGCAAGAGACCCAGTACTTC
TRBV18,TRBD1,TRBJ2-2,NA,CASSPDRATGELFF,TGTGCCAGCTCACCCGACAGGGCCACCGGGGAGCTGTTTTTT
TRBV7-9,TRBD2,TRBJ2-1,NA,CASSLPPLAGGPYNEQFF,TGTGCCAGCAGCTTGCCCCCCCTAGCGGGAGGGCCCTACAATGAGCAGTTCTTC
TRBV5-4,TRBD1,TRBJ2-4,once,CASSRLGQGFGQALRYF,TGTGCCAGCAGCCGCCTGGGACAGGGATTCGGCCAAGCCCTTCGGTACTTC
TRBV2,NA,TRBJ1-2,NA,CASRSQGVYGYTF,TGTGCCAGCAGATCCCAAGGGGTCTATGGCTACACCTTC
TRBV30,TRBD1,TRBJ1-1,medium-sized,CAWSVNRGLLGAFF,TGTGCCTGGAGTGTAAACAGGGGATTGCTTGGGGCTTTCTTT
TRBV2,NA,TRBJ1-5,NA,CASSERGTRNQPQHF,TGTGCCAGCAGTGAACGAGGGACTCGCAATCAGCCCCAGCATTTT
TRBV30,TRBD1,TRBJ1-1,NA,CAWSRQGPTEAFF,TGTGCCTGGAGCCGACAGGGGCCCACTGAAGCTTTCTTT
TRBV7-6,TRBD1,TRBJ2-1,NA,CASSLARQGEQFF,TGTGCCAGCAGCTTAGCCAGACAGGGTGAGCAGTTCTTC
TRBV5-1,NA,TRBJ1-2,NA,CASSLDGSHYGYTF,TGCGCCAGCAGCTTGGACGGTTCCCACTATGGCTACACCTTC
TRBV30,TRBD2,TRBJ2-7,NA,CAWSVRREGEQYF,TGTGCCTGGAGTGTAAGACGGGAGGGCGAGCAGTACTTC
TRBV27,NA,TRBJ2-1,once,CASSLSGRGYNEQFF,TGTGCCAGCAGTTTATCGGGGAGGGGGTACAATGAGCAGTTCTTC
TRBV12-3/TRBV12-4,NA,TRBJ1-6,NA,CASSFQGNSPLHF,TGTGCCAGCAGTTTCCAGGGCAATTCACCCCTCCACTTT
TRBV19,TRBD1,TRBJ1-1,once,CASSIWDRVPKEAFF,TGTGCCAGTAGTATCTGGGACAGGGTCCCTAAGGAGGCTTTCTTT
TRBV15,TRBD1,TRBJ1-5,NA,CATRTGGGLPGGQPQHF,TGTGCCACCCGGACAGGGGGCGGCCTCCCCGGCGGGCAGCCCCAGCATTTT
TRBV2,TRBD1,TRBJ2-7,NA,CASSDAAGTGGRQYF,TGTGCCAGCAGTGATGCAGCCGGGACAGGGGGAAGGCAGTACTTC
TRBV29-1,TRBD1,TRBJ1-2,few,CSVGGQGHGYTF,TGCAGCGTTGGGGGACAGGGCCATGGCTACACCTTC
TRBV7-9,TRBD1,TRBJ2-7,NA,CASSFGDRGYEQYF,TGTGCCAGCAGCTTTGGGGACAGGGGCTACGAGCAGTACTTC
TRBV4-3,TRBD2,TRBJ2-2,few,CASSQDFAGGTGELFF,TGCGCCAGCAGCCAAGATTTTGCGGGAGGGACCGGGGAGCTGTTTTTT
TRBV4-2,NA,TRBJ1-3,NA,CASSQDRVAENTIYF,TGTGCCAGCAGCCAAGATCGGGTTGCTGAAAACACCATATATTTT
TRBV28,NA,TRBJ1-3,NA,CASSLHTGLSGNTIYF,TGTGCCAGCAGTTTACACACAGGGTTGTCTGGAAACACCATATATTTT
TRBV7-9,TRBD1,TRBJ1-3,NA,CASSFQGGKAGNTIYF,TGTGCCAGCAGCTTTCAGGGGGGCAAAGCTGGAAACACCATATATTTT
TRBV7-9,NA,TRBJ1-3,NA,CASSLGRGSGNTIYF,TGTGCCAGCAGCTTAGGGAGGGGCTCTGGAAACACCATATATTTT
TRBV19,NA,TRBJ1-2,NA,CASSIASINYGYTF,TGTGCCAGTAGTATAGCCAGTATCAACTATGGCTACACCTTC
TRBV18,NA,TRBJ1-1,NA,CASSPLSQGNTEAFF,TGTGCCAGCTCACCATTGTCCCAGGGGAACACTGAAGCTTTCTTT
TRBV28,TRBD1,TRBJ1-5,NA,CASRFLTGTASFNQPQHF,TGTGCCAGCAGATTCCTGACCGGGACAGCGTCCTTCAATCAGCCCCAGCATTTT
TRBV27,TRBD2,TRBJ2-7,few,CASSLLSGGYEQYF,TGTGCCAGCAGTTTGCTCTCGGGAGGCTACGAGCAGTACTTC
TRBV19,NA,TRBJ2-3,NA,CASSMRRSDTQYF,TGTGCCAGTAGTATGAGGCGGTCAGATACGCAGTATTTT
TRBV25-1,NA,TRBJ1-6,NA,CASSESGRSAYNSPLHF,TGTGCCAGCAGTGAATCGGGTCGGAGCGCCTATAATTCACCCCTCCACTTT
TRBV28,TRBD2,TRBJ2-1,NA,CASSPEGLAIDEQFF,TGTGCCAGCAGTCCAGAGGGACTAGCGATCGATGAGCAGTTCTTC
TRBV27,NA,TRBJ1-6,NA,CARQGSYNSPLHF,TGTGCCAGACAGGGCTCCTATAATTCACCCCTCCACTTT
TRBV6-5,NA,TRBJ1-3,NA,CASRRDTAGNTIYF,TGTGCCAGCAGACGTGACACTGCTGGAAACACCATATATTTT
TRBV6-4,NA,TRBJ1-4,NA,CASSAATNEKLFF,TGTGCCAGCAGTGCAGCAACTAATGAAAAACTGTTTTTT
TRBV27,TRBD2,TRBJ2-7,NA,CASSLWQASGGEQYF,TGTGCCAGCAGTTTATGGCAGGCCAGCGGGGGAGAGCAGTACTTC
TRBV21-1,NA,TRBJ1-5,NA,CASPPRGTGNQPQHF,TGTGCCAGCCCCCCCCGGGGGACAGGGAATCAGCCCCAGCATTTT
TRBV4-3,NA,TRBJ2-7,NA,CASSQVGDNSYEQYF,TGCGCCAGCAGCCAAGTGGGGGACAACTCCTACGAGCAGTACTTC
TRBV2,TRBD1,TRBJ1-5,NA,CASSRDRGLQPQHF,TGTGCCAGCAGTCGGGACAGGGGGCTTCAGCCCCAGCATTTT
TRBV5-4,TRBD1,TRBJ1-1,NA,CASSPTGTGGAEAFF,TGTGCCAGCAGCCCCACAGGGACAGGAGGGGCTGAAGCTTTCTTT
TRBV9,TRBD1,TRBJ2-7,NA,CASSVAVGGLYEQYF,TGTGCCAGCAGCGTAGCGGTAGGGGGCCTTTACGAGCAGTACTTC
TRBV2,NA,TRBJ1-1,NA,CASSEGLGAFF,TGTGCCAGCAGTGAGGGGCTTGGAGCTTTCTTT
TRBV7-2,TRBD2,TRBJ2-2,once,CASSKRGAVTGELFF,TGTGCCAGCAGCAAGCGGGGGGCGGTCACCGGGGAGCTGTTTTTT
TRBV6-1,NA,TRBJ2-7,NA,CASSEAGEFDEQYF,TGTGCCAGCAGTGAAGCGGGAGAATTTGACGAGCAGTACTTC
TRBV19,NA,TRBJ1-4,NA,CASSIRVDWNEKLFF,TGTGCCAGTAGTATCAGGGTGGATTGGAATGAAAAACTGTTTTTT
TRBV6-4,TRBD2,TRBJ2-1,NA,CASSGLAGDHNEQFF,TGTGCCAGCAGCGGACTAGCGGGAGATCACAATGAGCAGTTCTTC
TRBV5-6,TRBD1,TRBJ1-6,NA,CASSFVRRQGGSPLHF,TGTGCCAGCAGCTTCGTCCGTAGACAGGGGGGATCACCCCTCCACTTT
TRBV4-3,TRBD1,TRBJ1-2,NA,CASSQYGQGGGYTF,TGCGCCAGCAGCCAATACGGACAGGGTGGCGGCTACACCTTC
TRBV6-2/TRBV6-3,NA,TRBJ2-1,NA,CASSYPAVNEQFF,TGTGCCAGCAGTTACCCGGCGGTAAATGAGCAGTTCTTC
TRBV6-2/TRBV6-3,TRBD2,TRBJ2-7,few,CASSRLAGGREQYF,TGTGCCAGCAGTCGACTAGCGGGAGGGCGAGAGCAGTACTTC